This is a list of T cell receptor beta chains from one sample in a study of T-cell memory formation after mild COVID-19. TCRdb redid the calling of the 5' RACE reads with MiXCR, one entry per CDR3 protein. The profile shows 400,000 or so distinct CDR3 sequences, around 20% of them singletons. Input material: PBMCs or a T cell subset sorted from them (not recorded which). The receptors shown here come from an adult woman who had mild COVID-19 (a few samples of this study predate the infection). Cell type and time point are not known. CDR3s include the opening cysteine and the closing phenylalanine or tryptophan. The order of the fields is clone size, V gene, D gene, J gene, CDR3 protein, CDR3 DNA. The D gene is left open where the match is weak. Clone size appears in some rows only: once, few, many, or a class for an expanded clone.

size: few; V: TRBV12-3/TRBV12-4; D: .; J: TRBJ1-1; CDR3: CASILQPTEAFF; DNA: TGTGCCAGCATCCTACAGCCGACTGAAGCTTTCTTT
size: few; V: TRBV7-8; D: .; J: TRBJ2-5; CDR3: CASSLGVGVLETQYF; DNA: TGTGCCAGCAGCTTAGGGGTAGGGGTACTGGAGACCCAGTACTTC
size: few; V: TRBV13; D: TRBD2; J: TRBJ2-7; CDR3: CASSDTGTSVFEQYF; DNA: TGTGCCAGCAGCGACACCGGGACTAGTGTTTTCGAGCAGTACTTC
size: .; V: TRBV12-3/TRBV12-4; D: .; J: TRBJ2-2; CDR3: CASGRNVGELFF; DNA: TGTGCCAGCGGTCGGAATGTCGGGGAGCTGTTTTTT
size: .; V: TRBV4-3; D: .; J: TRBJ2-7; CDR3: CASSQYGGAYEQYF; DNA: TGCGCCAGCAGCCAGTATGGGGGAGCCTACGAGCAGTACTTC
size: .; V: TRBV5-1; D: .; J: TRBJ2-3; CDR3: CASSLAQITDTQYF; DNA: TGCGCCAGCAGCCTGGCGCAGATCACAGATACGCAGTATTTT
size: .; V: TRBV20-1; D: TRBD1; J: TRBJ1-4; CDR3: CSARPRGLTVNEKLFF; DNA: TGCAGTGCTAGACCCAGGGGGCTTACCGTTAATGAAAAACTGTTTTTT
size: .; V: TRBV5-1; D: TRBD2; J: TRBJ2-1; CDR3: CASSFMEGTTGDEQFF; DNA: TGCGCCAGCAGCTTTATGGAGGGGACTACCGGTGATGAGCAGTTCTTC
size: few; V: TRBV12-3/TRBV12-4; D: .; J: TRBJ1-2; CDR3: CASSLHPINYGYTF; DNA: TGTGCCAGCAGTTTACACCCGATTAACTATGGCTACACCTTC
size: few; V: TRBV29-1; D: .; J: TRBJ2-2; CDR3: CSGRESSGELFF; DNA: TGCAGCGGCCGGGAGAGTTCCGGGGAGCTGTTTTTT
size: few; V: TRBV19; D: .; J: TRBJ1-1; CDR3: CASSRSTGNTEAFF; DNA: TGTGCCAGTAGTAGATCGACAGGGAACACTGAAGCTTTCTTT